The 11 T cell receptor beta chains below come from one sample, sequenced in a study of T cells expressing NK-cell markers. No DNA is given; TCRdb re-called the 5' RACE reads and lists each CDR3 protein once. In total, the table holds 300,000 to 500,000 distinct CDR3 sequences. Sequenced: blood T cells: a sorted CD56 or NKG2C T cell subset, CD4+ or CD8+ T cells, or bulk PBMC T cells (not recorded which). These receptors all come from a woman aged 45-65 years in good health.

The V gene is TRBV28, the J gene TRBJ2-7; TCRdb indicates TRBD1, and absent DNA this call remains unverified. Germline CDR1 is MDHEN and CDR2 is SYDVKM. This CDR3 region has 16 residues. This CDR3 reads CASRSLLGQNLNEQYF.

This chain joins TRBV7-2 and TRBJ2-3; checking the TCRdb D call of TRBD1 is not possible without DNA. CDR1 is SGHTA, CDR2 FQGNSA, per germline. This CDR3 is built from 14 residues. The CDR3 sequence: CASSLGTGIDTQYF. The full variable domain, its missing parts supplied by reference TRBV7-2 and TRBJ2-3, is GAGVSQSPSNKVTEKGKDVELRCDPISGHTALYWYRQSLGQGLEFLIYFQGNSAPDKSGLPSDRFSAERTGGSVSTLTIQRTQQEDSAVYLCASSLGTGIDTQYFGPGTRLTVL.

The chain is built from TRBV29-1 and TRBJ2-3; TCRdb gives TRBD2 as the D gene, but with no DNA this cannot be confirmed. Germline CDR1 SQVTM, CDR2 ANQGSEA. This CDR3 contains 14 residues. The CDR3 sequence is CSGVPLGPTDTQYF.

V usage is TRBV5-1 and J usage is TRBJ2-7; TCRdb designates TRBD1, a call that cannot be tested without DNA. This CDR3 region has 13 residues. Germline V gene data show CDR1 as SGHRS and CDR2 as YFSETQ. The CDR3 sequence is CASRWDRLYEQYF.

The rearrangement joins TRBV6-2 or TRBV6-3 to TRBJ2-3; TCRdb indicates TRBD1, and absent DNA this call remains unverified. CDR3 length: 12 amino acids. Germline CDR1 MNHEY, CDR2 SVGEGT. CDR3 loop: CASTQGERTQYF.

The rearrangement joins TRBV5-6 to TRBJ2-2; TCRdb indicates TRBD1, and absent DNA this call remains unverified. Per germline, CDR1 SGHDT and CDR2 YYEEEE. The CDR3 totals 15 residues. CDR3 sequence: CASSPTRRASGELFF. Drawing the rest from reference TRBV5-6 and TRBJ2-2, the complete variable domain is DAGVTQSPTHLIKTRGQQVTLRCSPKSGHDTVSWYQQALGQGPQFIFQYYEEEERQRGNFPDRFSGHQFPNYSSELNVNALLLGDSALYLCASSPTRRASGELFFGEGSRLTVL.

The genes are TRBV2 and TRBJ2-1; TCRdb's D gene call, TRBD2, goes unchecked for lack of DNA. Germline V gene sequence: CDR1 SNHLY, CDR2 FYNNEI. The CDR3 is 21 amino acids. This CDR3 reads CASRPLDGASVDTYSYNEQFF. The whole variable domain, remainder taken from reference TRBV2 and TRBJ2-1, is EPEVTQTPSHQVTQMGQEVILRCVPISNHLYFYWYRQILGQKVEFLVSFYNNEISEKSEIFDDQFSVERPDGSNFTLKIRSTKLEDSAMYFCASRPLDGASVDTYSYNEQFFGPGTRLTVL.

The chain couples TRBV29-1 to TRBJ2-1; TCRdb reports TRBD1, a call that lacks DNA to check it against. CDR3 size: 14 residues. Looked up from germline, CDR1 is SQVTM and CDR2 is ANQGSEA. CDR3 residues: CSVVGQASYNEQFF.

V and J are TRBV6-5 and TRBJ2-7; TCRdb calls TRBD1, which cannot be checked without DNA. There are 14 residues in the CDR3. Germline loops: CDR1 MNHEY, CDR2 SVGAGI. The CDR3: CASSPNRVTYEQYF.

V is TRBV27 and J is TRBJ2-1; TCRdb picks TRBD1, but there is no DNA to check that call. The length of the CDR3 is 15 residues. CDR1 and CDR2 (germline): MNHEY, SMNVEV (reference sequence). CDR3 in amino acids: CASRAGTGGFNEQFF.

CDR3 residues: CASSVAVSRTGELFF. The chain combines TRBV9 with TRBJ2-2. CDR3 length equals 15 residues. CDR1 and CDR2 (germline): SGDLS, YYNGEE.